This T cell receptor (beta chain) comes out of a study of blood T cells in healthy people across ages (dated by TCRdb to the mid-2010s). In terms of the full investigation: Template switching captured roughly one uniquely barcoded TCR beta cDNA molecule per two T cells in model experiments. For two donors (one aged 18 to 30 and one aged 80 or older), the study analyzed two additional independent replicas of 1 million unique cDNA reads from the same blood draw. Using deep sequencing normalized with unique cDNA molecular identifiers, the study measured how TCR beta repertoire diversity changes with age. The donors were split into four age groups: young (average roughly 15 years), middle-aged (roughly 42), aged (approximately 60) and long-lived (roughly 88). To avoid experimental bias, donors of different ages were spread randomly across the sequencing lanes.

As to this clonotype: Its antigen specificity is not known. One base away there is no much larger clone; base qualities are not given.

Libraries were constructed by 5' RACE. The sample was run on an Illumina HiSeq 2500. A second PCR of roughly 7 to 11 cycles was performed with a sample-barcoded 5' primer and a J-beta primer mix. Each TCR beta cDNA molecule received a unique molecular identifier from a template-switch 5' adaptor carrying 12 random nucleotides. Each sample yielded at least 2.5 million CDR3-containing paired-end reads. The Mint cDNA synthesis kit, primed by a TRBC-specific oligonucleotide, was used to synthesize first-strand cDNA from all RNA. After uracil-DNA glycosylase treatment, a first 18-cycle PCR used universal primers M1SS and BC2_uni_R on all cDNA. From the authors' description of their analysis: For normalization, 1 million high-quality reads were randomly selected from each sample, with every read carrying a distinct molecular identifier. Instead of being binned into consensus sequences, reads with shared molecular identifiers were discarded. CDR3 identification, clonotype clustering and error correction used MiTCR with a Q25 quality threshold and the strictest error-elimination algorithm. Lower-bound total TCR beta diversity was estimated with a nonparametric unseen species model using Euler transformation. The public reads were reanalyzed by TCRdb: fastp trimming at Q25, MiXCR alignment, in-frame beta chains only. Rows with a matching CDR3 protein are joined into one entry that keeps the most common DNA and genes. The V and J calls were not made by the authors but by TCRdb's processing. Recorded for this sample are 780,000 or so distinct CDR3 sequences; 56% of them occurred a single time. Together, the top ten hold roughly 24% of the sample.

The approximately 39 donors, aged about 6 to 95 years, were systemically healthy Caucasian individuals from Russia. Each donor gave 8 to 10 milliliters of peripheral blood, drawn into EDTA-treated Vacutainer tubes. Ficoll-Paque density-gradient centrifugation was used to isolate PBMCs, with at least 6 million obtained per sample. Trizol reagent was used to extract total RNA from PBMCs, with at least 5.5 micrograms per sample. For every donor, an aliquot of PBMCs went through flow cytometry to measure the percentages of naive CD45RAhigh/CD27high T cells. The paper's findings and limits, for the study overall: Observed TCR beta diversity per million T cells fell roughly linearly with age, and a significant reduction was already apparent by age around 40. A strong correlation was found between observed TCR beta diversity and the percentage of naive T cells measured by flow cytometry. Because donor CMV infection status was unknown, age-related changes in expanded clonotypes were potentially confounded. Because profiling used bulk unsorted PBMCs, naive and antigen-experienced compartments could not be compared conclusively. Total diversity estimates from one million sequenced T cells were considered lower bounds and underestimates. The long-lived group showed more naive CD4+ T cells, fewer expanded clones and increased TCR diversity than the aged group, suggesting age selection.

For CDR1 and CDR2, the germline V gene lists SQVTM and ANQGSEA. The V end gives up 5 bases and the J end 7 bases, leaving 8 bases in the junction not matched to a gene. From the cysteine up to the phenylalanine, the CDR3 has a length of 13 residues. Left in the record is the CDR3 DNA by itself, 39 bases read in frame from the first base. The receptor was isolated from a man aged 35-49 years in good health. The rearrangement joined TRBV29-1 to TRBJ2-4, with TRBD2 identical over 7 junction bases. The sequenced material came from blood. The nucleotide sequence reads TGCAGCGTTAGCGCGGGAGAGGCGAACATTCAGTACTTC. It encodes CSVSAGEANIQYF.